Listed below are T cell receptor beta chains from one sample, sequenced in a study of cytomegalovirus exposure and HLA in healthy donors. Only in-frame clones appear in the TCRdb table, and some are missing; sequencing was by immunoSEQ multiplex PCR. The sample has approximately 170,000 clones, around 81% seen once. Sample: PBMCs. Source of these receptors: a woman younger than 45 in good health and CMV-seropositive. Both conserved end residues are part of each CDR3. The D gene is left open where the match is weak. Where a row states a size, it is once, few, many or the class of an expanded clone; other rows omit it.

TRBV5-1,-,-,TRBJ2-5,15,CASSLSSGFQETQYF,TGCGCCAGCAGCTTGTCGTCAGGTTTTCAAGAGACCCAGTACTTC
TRBV7-9,few,-,TRBJ2-5,15,CASSEHGRVQETQYF,TGTGCCAGCAGCGAGCACGGCAGGGTCCAAGAGACCCAGTACTTC
TRBV14,-,-,TRBJ1-2,14,CASSQVRELYGYTF,TGTGCCAGCAGCCAAGTAAGAGAGCTCTATGGCTACACCTTC
TRBV5-1,-,TRBD1,TRBJ2-1,16,CASSYSGTGAYNEQFF,TGCGCCAGCAGCTACTCCGGGACAGGGGCTTACAATGAGCAGTTCTTC
TRBV30,-,-,TRBJ1-5,13,CAWKGRENQPQHF,TGTGCCTGGAAGGGTCGGGAGAACCAGCCCCAGCATTTT
TRBV5-1,once,TRBD2,TRBJ2-5,15,CASSLLAGNQETQYF,TGCGCCAGCAGCTTGCTAGCGGGAAACCAAGAGACCCAGTACTTC
TRBV7-8,-,-,TRBJ2-1,16,CASSLGDSGSYNEQFF,TGTGCCAGCAGCTTAGGGGATAGCGGATCCTACAATGAGCAGTTCTTC
TRBV5-1,-,-,TRBJ1-2,17,CASSLEVLDTNSYGYTF,TGCGCCAGCAGCTTGGAGGTTTTGGACACCAATAGCTATGGCTACACCTTC
TRBV7-9,-,-,TRBJ1-1,15,CASSPYRAMNTEAFF,TGTGCCAGCAGCCCTTACAGGGCCATGAACACTGAAGCTTTCTTT
TRBV7-2,-,TRBD1,TRBJ1-1,15,CASSPRTGLSTEAFF,TGTGCCAGCAGCCCCAGGACAGGGTTGAGCACTGAAGCTTTCTTT
TRBV29-1,-,TRBD1,TRBJ1-5,12,CSVRGRNQPQHF,TGCAGCGTAAGGGGGCGGAATCAGCCCCAGCATTTT
TRBV4-1,once,-,TRBJ1-3,13,CASSHMSGNTIYF,TGCGCCAGCAGCCATATGTCTGGAAACACCATATATTTT
TRBV5-6,-,TRBD1,TRBJ1-5,16,CASSRTGGAGNQPQHF,TGTGCCAGCAGCCGGACAGGGGGCGCGGGCAATCAGCCCCAGCATTTT
TRBV11-3,-,TRBD1,TRBJ2-1,13,CASGQGTYNEQFF,TGTGCCAGCGGACAGGGGACCTACAATGAGCAGTTCTTC
TRBV10-2,-,TRBD1,TRBJ2-1,15,CASVATGQGANEQFF,TGCGCCAGCGTCGCGACGGGACAGGGGGCCAATGAGCAGTTCTTC
TRBV6-6,-,TRBD1,TRBJ2-7,15,CASSYLGQGVDEQYF,TGTGCCAGCAGTTACTTGGGACAGGGTGTCGACGAGCAGTACTTC
TRBV6-1,few,-,TRBJ1-2,13,CASSIDRRYGYTF,TGTGCCAGCAGTATCGACAGGCGCTATGGCTACACCTTC
TRBV6-6,-,-,TRBJ2-3,15,CASSYSRGSTDTQYF,TGTGCCAGCAGTTACTCGCGCGGGAGCACAGATACGCAGTATTTT
TRBV30,-,TRBD2,TRBJ2-1,15,CAWDDSSSGHNEQFF,TGTGCCTGGGACGACTCGTCTAGCGGACACAATGAGCAGTTCTTC
TRBV6-1,-,TRBD1,TRBJ1-4,14,CASSDRGTNEKLFF,TGTGCCAGCAGTGACAGGGGGACTAATGAAAAACTGTTTTTT
TRBV5-1,-,-,TRBJ2-7,14,CASSLAVFIAEQYF,TGCGCCAGCAGCTTGGCCGTATTTATTGCGGAGCAGTACTTC
TRBV19,-,TRBD2,TRBJ2-2,19,CASSIDPPGLAGATGELFF,TGTGCCAGTAGTATAGATCCCCCTGGACTAGCGGGAGCGACCGGGGAGCTGTTTTTT
TRBV15,-,-,TRBJ2-1,11,CATSREAEQFF,TGTGCCACCAGCAGAGAGGCTGAGCAGTTCTTC
TRBV6-5,few,TRBD1,TRBJ1-2,13,CASSHDREWGYTF,TGTGCCAGCAGTCACGACAGGGAATGGGGCTACACCTTC
TRBV6-5,-,-,TRBJ2-2,11,CASRFAGELFF,TGTGCCAGCCGTTTTGCGGGGGAGCTGTTTTTT
TRBV11-2,-,-,TRBJ1-2,15,CASSLDQGSLVGYTF,TGTGCCAGCAGCTTAGATCAGGGCAGCCTCGTAGGCTACACCTTC
TRBV11-3,-,TRBD2,TRBJ2-1,17,CASSLGLAATSYNEQFF,TGTGCCAGCAGCTTGGGACTAGCGGCTACCTCCTACAATGAGCAGTTCTTC
TRBV7-8,-,TRBD1,TRBJ1-2,13,CASSRDRDDGYTF,TGTGCCAGCAGCCGGGACAGGGATGATGGCTACACCTTC
TRBV5-1,-,TRBD1,TRBJ1-1,16,CASSLAPGQGFTEAFF,TGCGCCAGCAGCTTGGCCCCGGGACAGGGTTTCACTGAAGCTTTCTTT
TRBV5-1,once,-,TRBJ1-3,16,CASSLAGDISGNTIYF,TGCGCCAGCAGCTTGGCGGGAGATATCTCTGGAAACACCATATATTTT
TRBV30,-,-,TRBJ1-6,12,CAWGTGSGPLHF,TGTGCCTGGGGCACAGGGAGCGGACCCCTCCACTTT
TRBV29-1,-,TRBD1,TRBJ2-1,13,CSVDGDSYNEQFF,TGCAGCGTTGATGGGGACAGCTACAATGAGCAGTTCTTC
TRBV18,-,-,TRBJ1-2,15,CASSLNDGTSSSYTF,TGTGCCAGCTCACTCAATGACGGGACTTCATCTAGTTACACCTTC
TRBV27,-,-,TRBJ2-3,14,CASSRRQGPDTQYF,TGTGCCAGCAGTCGACGTCAGGGGCCAGATACGCAGTATTTT
TRBV6-5,-,TRBD1,TRBJ1-1,14,CASSYGQVNTEAFF,TGTGCCAGCAGTTACGGACAGGTGAACACTGAAGCTTTCTTT
TRBV6-1,-,TRBD1,TRBJ1-2,14,CASRGQGGNYGYTF,TGTGCCAGCAGAGGACAGGGCGGTAACTATGGCTACACCTTC
TRBV5-3,-,TRBD1,TRBJ1-5,17,CARSLVQGAWVNQPQHF,TGTGCCAGAAGCTTGGTACAGGGGGCGTGGGTCAATCAGCCCCAGCATTTT
TRBV7-9,-,-,TRBJ1-6,16,CASSYKPRGYNSPLHF,TGTGCCAGCAGCTACAAGCCAAGGGGATATAATTCACCCCTCCACTTT
TRBV18,-,-,TRBJ1-5,13,CASSPHSDQPQHF,TGTGCCAGCTCACCACATTCAGATCAGCCCCAGCATTTT
TRBV29-1,once,-,TRBJ2-1,17,CSVEDQAGQGSYNEQFF,TGCAGCGTTGAAGATCAGGCCGGGCAGGGGTCCTACAATGAGCAGTTCTTC
TRBV27,-,-,TRBJ2-7,13,CASSFSYRDEQYF,TGTGCCAGCAGTTTTTCATACAGGGACGAGCAGTACTTC
TRBV29-1,-,-,TRBJ2-1,13,CSVVRSAVDEQFF,TGCAGCGTTGTCCGAAGTGCGGTAGATGAGCAGTTCTTC
TRBV6-1,-,TRBD1,TRBJ1-2,14,CASSQGAGNYGYTF,TGTGCCAGCTCCCAGGGGGCAGGGAACTATGGCTACACCTTC
TRBV28,few,TRBD1,TRBJ1-6,13,CASKGQYNSPLHF,TGTGCCAGCAAGGGACAGTATAATTCACCCCTCCACTTT
TRBV7-9,-,-,TRBJ2-1,15,CASSLSRGDYNEQFF,TGTGCCAGCAGCTTAAGCAGGGGCGACTACAATGAGCAGTTCTTC
TRBV9,-,-,TRBJ1-3,17,CASSVAPGGGAGNTIYF,TGTGCCAGCAGCGTAGCTCCGGGAGGGGGTGCTGGAAACACCATATATTTT
TRBV11-2,few,-,TRBJ2-3,13,CASSLVIADTQYF,TGTGCCAGCAGCTTAGTTATTGCAGATACGCAGTATTTT
TRBV4-3,-,-,TRBJ1-4,21,CASSQDMRGRRQGIINEKLFF,TGCGCCAGCAGCCAAGATATGAGGGGGAGACGGCAGGGGATCATTAATGAAAAACTGTTTTTT
TRBV18,-,TRBD1,TRBJ1-1,13,CASSLTGQAEAFF,TGTGCCAGCTCACTGACAGGGCAGGCTGAAGCTTTCTTT
TRBV6-5,-,-,TRBJ2-6,15,CASSSGGLGANVLTF,TGTGCCAGCAGTTCCGGGGGGCTCGGGGCCAACGTCCTGACTTTC